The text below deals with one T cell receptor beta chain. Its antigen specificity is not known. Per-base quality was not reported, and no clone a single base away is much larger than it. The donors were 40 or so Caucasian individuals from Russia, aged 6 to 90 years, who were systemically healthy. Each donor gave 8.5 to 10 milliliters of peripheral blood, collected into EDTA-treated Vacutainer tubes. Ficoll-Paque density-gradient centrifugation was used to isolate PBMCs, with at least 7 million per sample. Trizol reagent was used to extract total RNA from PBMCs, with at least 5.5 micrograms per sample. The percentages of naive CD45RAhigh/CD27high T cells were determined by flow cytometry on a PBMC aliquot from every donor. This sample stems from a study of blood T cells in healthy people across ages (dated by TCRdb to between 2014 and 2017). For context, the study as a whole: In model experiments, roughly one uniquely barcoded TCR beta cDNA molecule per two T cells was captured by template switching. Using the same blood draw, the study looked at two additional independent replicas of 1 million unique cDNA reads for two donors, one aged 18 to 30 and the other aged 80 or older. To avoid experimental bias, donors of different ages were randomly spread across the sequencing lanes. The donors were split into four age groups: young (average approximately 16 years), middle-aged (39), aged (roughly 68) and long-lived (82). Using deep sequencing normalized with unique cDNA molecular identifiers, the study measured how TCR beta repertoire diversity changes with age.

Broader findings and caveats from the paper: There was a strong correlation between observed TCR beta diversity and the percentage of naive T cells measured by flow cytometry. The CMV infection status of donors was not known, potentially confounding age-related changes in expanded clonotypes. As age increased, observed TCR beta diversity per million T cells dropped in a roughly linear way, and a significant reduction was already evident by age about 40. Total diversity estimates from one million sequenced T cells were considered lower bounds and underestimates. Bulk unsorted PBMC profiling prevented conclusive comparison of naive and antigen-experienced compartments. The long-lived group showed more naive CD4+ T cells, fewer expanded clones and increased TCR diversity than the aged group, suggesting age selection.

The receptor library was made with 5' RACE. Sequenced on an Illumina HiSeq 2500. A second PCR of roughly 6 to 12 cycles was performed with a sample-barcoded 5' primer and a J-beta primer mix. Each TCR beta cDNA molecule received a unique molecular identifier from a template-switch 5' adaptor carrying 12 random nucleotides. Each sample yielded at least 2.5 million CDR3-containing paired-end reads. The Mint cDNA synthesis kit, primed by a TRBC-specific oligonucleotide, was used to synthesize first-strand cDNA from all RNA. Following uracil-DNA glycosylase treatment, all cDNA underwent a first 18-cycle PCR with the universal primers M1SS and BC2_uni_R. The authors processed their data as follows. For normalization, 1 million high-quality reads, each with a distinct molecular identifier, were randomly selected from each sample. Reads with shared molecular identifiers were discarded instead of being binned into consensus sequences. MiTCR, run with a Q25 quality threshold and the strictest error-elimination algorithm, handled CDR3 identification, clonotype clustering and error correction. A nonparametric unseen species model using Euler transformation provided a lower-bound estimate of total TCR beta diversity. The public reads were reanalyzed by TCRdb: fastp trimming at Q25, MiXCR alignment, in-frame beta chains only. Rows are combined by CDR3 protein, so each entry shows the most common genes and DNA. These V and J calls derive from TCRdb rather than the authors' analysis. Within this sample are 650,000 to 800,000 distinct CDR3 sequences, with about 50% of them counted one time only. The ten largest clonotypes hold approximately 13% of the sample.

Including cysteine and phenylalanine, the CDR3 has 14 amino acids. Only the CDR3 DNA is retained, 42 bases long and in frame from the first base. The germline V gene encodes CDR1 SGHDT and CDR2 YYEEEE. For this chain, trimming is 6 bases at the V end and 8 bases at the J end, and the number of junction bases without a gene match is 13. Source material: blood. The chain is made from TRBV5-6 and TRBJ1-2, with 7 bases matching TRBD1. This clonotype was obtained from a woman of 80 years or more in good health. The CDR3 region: CASTEGAFLRGYTF. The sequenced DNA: TGTGCCAGCACCGAGGGGGCTTTCCTAAGGGGCTACACCTTC.